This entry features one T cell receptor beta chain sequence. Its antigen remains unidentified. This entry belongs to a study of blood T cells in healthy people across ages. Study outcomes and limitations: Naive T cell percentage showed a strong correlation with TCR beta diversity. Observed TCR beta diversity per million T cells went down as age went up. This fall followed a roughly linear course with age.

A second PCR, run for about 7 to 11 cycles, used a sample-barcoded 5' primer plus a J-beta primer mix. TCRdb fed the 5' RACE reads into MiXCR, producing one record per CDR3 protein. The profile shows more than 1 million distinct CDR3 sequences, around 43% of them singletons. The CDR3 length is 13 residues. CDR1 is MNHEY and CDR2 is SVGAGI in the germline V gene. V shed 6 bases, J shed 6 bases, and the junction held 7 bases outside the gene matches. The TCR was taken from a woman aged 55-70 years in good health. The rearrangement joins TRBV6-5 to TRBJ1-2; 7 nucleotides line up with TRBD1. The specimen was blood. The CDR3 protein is CASSRQGRDGYTF. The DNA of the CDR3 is TGTGCCAGCAGCCGACAGGGTCGGGATGGCTACACCTTC.